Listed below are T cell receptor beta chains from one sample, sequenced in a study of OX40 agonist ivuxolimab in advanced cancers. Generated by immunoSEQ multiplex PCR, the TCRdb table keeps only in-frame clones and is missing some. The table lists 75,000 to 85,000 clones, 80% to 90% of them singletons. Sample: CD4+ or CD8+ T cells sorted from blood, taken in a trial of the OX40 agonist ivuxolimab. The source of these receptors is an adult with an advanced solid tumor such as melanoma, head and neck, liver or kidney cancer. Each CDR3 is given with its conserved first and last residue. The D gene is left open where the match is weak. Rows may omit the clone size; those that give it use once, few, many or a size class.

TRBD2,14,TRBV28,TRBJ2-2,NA,TGTGCCAGCTTGAGCGGGGGATACACCGGGGAGCTGTTTTTT,CASLSGGYTGELFF
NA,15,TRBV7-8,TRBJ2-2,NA,TGTGCCAGCAGCACACCGACTAGGCTCTCCGGGGAGCTGTTTTTT,CASSTPTRLSGELFF
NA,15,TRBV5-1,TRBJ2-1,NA,TGCGCCAGCAGCTTGTTGTTAGAGGGTCCCGGTGAGCAGTTCTTC,CASSLLLEGPGEQFF
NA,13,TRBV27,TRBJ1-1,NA,TGTGCCAGCAGTTTATACACGGGCACTGAAGCTTTCTTT,CASSLYTGTEAFF
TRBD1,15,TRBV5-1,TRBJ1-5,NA,TGCGCCAGCAGCCCGGAAGGGACAGGGTATCAGCCCCAGCATTTT,CASSPEGTGYQPQHF
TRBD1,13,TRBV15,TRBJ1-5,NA,TGTGCCACCTCCGACAGGGTTAATCAGCCCCAGCATTTT,CATSDRVNQPQHF
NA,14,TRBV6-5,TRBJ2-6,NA,TGTGCCAGCAATAGGAGGGCCGGGGCCAACGTCCTGACTTTC,CASNRRAGANVLTF
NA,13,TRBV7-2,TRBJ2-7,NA,TGTGCCAGCAGCTACTCAGGCCCCTACGAGCAGTACTTC,CASSYSGPYEQYF
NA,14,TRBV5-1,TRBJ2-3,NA,TGCGCCAGCAGCTTTGGCGAAGGCACAGATACGCAGTATTTT,CASSFGEGTDTQYF
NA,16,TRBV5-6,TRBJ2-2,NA,TGTGCCAGCAGCCCATCCCCGAGGGTGAAGGCCGGGGAGCTGTTTTTT,CASSPSPRVKAGELFF
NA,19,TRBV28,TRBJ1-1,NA,TGTGCCAGCAGTTTATACCTCCAGGGTGGGTTAGGGAAGAACACTGAAGCTTTCTTT,CASSLYLQGGLGKNTEAFF
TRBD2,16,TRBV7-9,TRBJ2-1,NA,TGTGCCAGCAGCTCCGCGAAGCGGGACCCAAACAATGAGCAGTTCTTC,CASSSAKRDPNNEQFF
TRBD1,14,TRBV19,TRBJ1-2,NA,TGTGCCAGTGCAACCGGGACAGGGTACTATGGCTACACCTTC,CASATGTGYYGYTF
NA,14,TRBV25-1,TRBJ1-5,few,TGTGCCAGCAGTGAGAATAGTAACGCGCAGCCCCAGCATTTT,CASSENSNAQPQHF
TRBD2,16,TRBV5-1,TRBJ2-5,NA,TGCGCCAGCAGCCAGGGACTAGCGGGAGTAGGAGAGACCCAGTACTTC,CASSQGLAGVGETQYF
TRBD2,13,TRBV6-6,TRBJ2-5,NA,TGTGCCAGCGGACTAGCGGGACAAGAGACCCAGTACTTC,CASGLAGQETQYF
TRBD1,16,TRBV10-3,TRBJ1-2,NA,TGTGCCATCAGTGTATGGGGACAGAACCCCGTCTATGGCTACACCTTC,CAISVWGQNPVYGYTF
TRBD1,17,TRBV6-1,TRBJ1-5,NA,TGTGCCAGCAGTGCTACCTCCGGGACAGGGGGATATCAGCCCCAGCATTTT,CASSATSGTGGYQPQHF
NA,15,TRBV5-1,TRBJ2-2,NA,TGCGCCAGCAGCTGGGCACTGCTGGAGACCGGGGAGCTGTTTTTT,CASSWALLETGELFF
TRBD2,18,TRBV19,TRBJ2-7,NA,TGTGCCAGTAGTACCAATAGGTGGAGCGGGCTAGCGGGACCCCAGCAGTACTTC,CASSTNRWSGLAGPQQYF
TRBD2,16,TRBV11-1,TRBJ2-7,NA,TGTGCCAGCAGTGTTCAAGCGGGAGGGCCTATCTACGAGCAGTACTTC,CASSVQAGGPIYEQYF
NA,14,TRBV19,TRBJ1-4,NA,TGTGCCAGTAGTATCCGGGATCCTAATGAAAAACTGTTTTTT,CASSIRDPNEKLFF
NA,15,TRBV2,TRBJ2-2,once,TGTGCCAGCAGTGAAGGGGGCACCTCCACCGGGGAGCTGTTTTTT,CASSEGGTSTGELFF
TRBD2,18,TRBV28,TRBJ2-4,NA,TGTGCCAGCCAACGAAGCGGGAATCGCGCCTCCGGCAAAAACATTCAGTACTTC,CASQRSGNRASGKNIQYF
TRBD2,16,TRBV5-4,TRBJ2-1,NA,TGTGCCAGCAGCGACTGGACTAGCGGGGGGGACAATGAGCAGTTCTTC,CASSDWTSGGDNEQFF
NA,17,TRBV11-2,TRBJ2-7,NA,TGTGCCAGCAGCTCCCCCGCCTTACGGACAAGCAGATACGAGCAGTACTTC,CASSSPALRTSRYEQYF
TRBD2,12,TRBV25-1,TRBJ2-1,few,TGTGCCAGCCGGGGGGAGGGGTGGGAGCAGTTCTTC,CASRGEGWEQFF
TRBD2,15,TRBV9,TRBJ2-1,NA,TGTGCCAGCAGCGGAGGACTAGCTACCTACAATGAGCAGTTCTTC,CASSGGLATYNEQFF
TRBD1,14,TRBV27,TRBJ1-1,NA,TGTGCCAGCAGATTCGACAGGGGAAACACTGAAGCTTTCTTT,CASRFDRGNTEAFF
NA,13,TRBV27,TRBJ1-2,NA,TGTGCCAGCAGTTTCGGCCTATACGGGGGCTACACCTTC,CASSFGLYGGYTF